Listed below are T cell receptor beta chains from one sample, sequenced in a study of T cell changes during pregnancy in multiple sclerosis. The repertoire was sequenced with immunoSEQ multiplex PCR; TCRdb's copy has only in-frame clones and lacks some. The table includes approximately 130,000 clones, roughly 95% detected once. This material consisted of peripheral blood, taken after pregnancy. All receptors derive from a female donor with multiple sclerosis, enrolled in a pregnancy study. CDR3s include the opening cysteine and the closing phenylalanine or tryptophan. The order of the fields is J gene, D gene, V gene, clone size, CDR3 DNA, CDR3 protein. A D gene is named only where the DNA matches it firmly. A clone size is listed for some rows: how often the clone was seen (once, few, many), or a class if it is expanded.

TRBJ2-1	NA	TRBV27	once	TGTGCCAGCAGTCCCCTAACAGGGAGCTCCTACAATGAGCAGTTCTTC	CASSPLTGSSYNEQFF
TRBJ1-4	NA	TRBV2	NA	TGTGCCAGCAGTGATAGGGGAGGGTTCGAAAAACTGTTTTTT	CASSDRGGFEKLFF
TRBJ2-5	NA	TRBV9	NA	TGTGCCAGCAGCGTAGGACTAGATCGGTCCCAGACCCAGTACTTC	CASSVGLDRSQTQYF
TRBJ2-1	NA	TRBV11-3	NA	TGTGCCAGCAGCTTAGACCATGAGTACAATGAGCAGTTCTTC	CASSLDHEYNEQFF
TRBJ2-7	NA	TRBV29-1	once	TGCAGCGTGAGTACAGTGAACTCCTACGAGCAGTACTTC	CSVSTVNSYEQYF
TRBJ2-7	NA	TRBV28	NA	TGTGCCAGCAGTCGACAGTGGATCGTGAACGAGCAGTACTTC	CASSRQWIVNEQYF
TRBJ2-1	NA	TRBV27	NA	TGTGCCAGCAGTTTTTTAGCGGCCTCCTACAATGAGCAGTTCTTC	CASSFLAASYNEQFF
TRBJ2-7	NA	TRBV4-1	NA	TGCGCCAGCAGCCAAGCCGGACACGACTACGAGCAGTACTTC	CASSQAGHDYEQYF
TRBJ1-1	NA	TRBV5-1	NA	TGCGCCAGCAGCTTGGTCACCGGGACATCGAACACTGAAGCTTTCTTT	CASSLVTGTSNTEAFF
TRBJ2-3	NA	TRBV4-3	NA	TGCGCCAGCAGCCAAGTTGGGGGGACCACAGATACGCAGTATTTT	CASSQVGGTTDTQYF
TRBJ2-3	NA	TRBV11-2	NA	TGTGCCAGCAGCTTAGGACAAGGCACAGATACGCAGTATTTT	CASSLGQGTDTQYF
TRBJ2-5	TRBD1	TRBV4-3	NA	TGCGCCAGCAGCCAAGATCGGGCAACAGGGGGCGAGACCCAGTACTTC	CASSQDRATGGETQYF
TRBJ2-7	NA	TRBV30	NA	TGTGCCTGGAGGTCGGAGATTGAATACTTC	CAWRSEIEYF
TRBJ1-2	NA	TRBV13	NA	TGTGCCAGCAGCTCATCTCCGGGAAACCCCTATGGCTACACCTTC	CASSSSPGNPYGYTF
TRBJ2-3	TRBD2	TRBV2	NA	TGTGCCAGTAGGCGGGAGTATGGCACAGATACGCAGTATTTT	CASRREYGTDTQYF
TRBJ1-1	NA	TRBV13	once	TGTGCCAGCAGCTTTCACTGCGAGGACACTGAAGCTTTCTTT	CASSFHCEDTEAFF
TRBJ1-5	NA	TRBV6-5	NA	TGTGCCAGCAGTTACGCAGGCTCAGGCAATCAGCCCCAGCATTTT	CASSYAGSGNQPQHF
TRBJ1-2	TRBD1	TRBV5-1	NA	TGCGCCAGCAGCCAAGACAGGGGGCTTAGCTATGGCTACACCTTC	CASSQDRGLSYGYTF
TRBJ2-1	TRBD2	TRBV11-3	NA	TGTGCCAGCAGCTTAGGGCCTAGCGGTACCTACAATGAGCAGTTCTTC	CASSLGPSGTYNEQFF
TRBJ2-7	NA	TRBV5-1	NA	TGCGCCAGCAGCTTGGCAAGTGGGCTTGGTGAGCAGTACTTC	CASSLASGLGEQYF
TRBJ1-5	TRBD1	TRBV4-1	NA	TGCGCCAGCAGTCCGACAGGGCTAAATCAGCCCCAGCATTTT	CASSPTGLNQPQHF
TRBJ1-1	NA	TRBV5-4	NA	TGTGCCAGCAGCTTGGCCAGGAACACTGAAGCTTTCTTT	CASSLARNTEAFF
TRBJ2-7	TRBD1	TRBV5-1	NA	TGCGCCAGCAGCTCAGGACAGGGGTACGAGCAGTACTTC	CASSSGQGYEQYF
TRBJ2-1	NA	TRBV19	once	TGTGCCAGTAGTATCATACAGGGCGCCTACAATGAGCAGTTCTTC	CASSIIQGAYNEQFF
TRBJ1-1	NA	TRBV28	NA	TGTGCCAGCAGTTTTCGGGGCACTGAAGCTTTCTTT	CASSFRGTEAFF